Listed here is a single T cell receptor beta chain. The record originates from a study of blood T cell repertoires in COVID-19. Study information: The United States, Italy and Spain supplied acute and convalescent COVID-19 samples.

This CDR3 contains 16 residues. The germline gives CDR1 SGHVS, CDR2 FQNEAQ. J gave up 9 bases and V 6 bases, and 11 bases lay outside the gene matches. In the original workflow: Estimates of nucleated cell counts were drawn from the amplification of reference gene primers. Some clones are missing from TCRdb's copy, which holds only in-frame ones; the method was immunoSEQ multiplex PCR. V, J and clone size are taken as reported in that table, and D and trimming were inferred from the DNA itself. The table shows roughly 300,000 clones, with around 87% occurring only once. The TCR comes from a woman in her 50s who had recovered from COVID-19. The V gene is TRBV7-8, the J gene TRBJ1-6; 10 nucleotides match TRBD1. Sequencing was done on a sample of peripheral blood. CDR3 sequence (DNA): TGTGCCAGCAGTCAAAAAACCGGGACAGGGGTTTCACCCCTCCACTTT. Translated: CASSQKTGTGVSPLHF.